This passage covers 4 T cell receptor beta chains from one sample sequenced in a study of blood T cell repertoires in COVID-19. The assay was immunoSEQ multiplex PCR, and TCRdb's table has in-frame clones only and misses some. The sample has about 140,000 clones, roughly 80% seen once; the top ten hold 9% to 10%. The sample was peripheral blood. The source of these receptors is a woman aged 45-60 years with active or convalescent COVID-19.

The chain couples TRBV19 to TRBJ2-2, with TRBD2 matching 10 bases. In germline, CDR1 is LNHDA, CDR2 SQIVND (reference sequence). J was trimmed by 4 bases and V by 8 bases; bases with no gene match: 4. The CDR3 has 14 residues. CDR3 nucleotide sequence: TGTGCCAGTGGTTCTAGCGGGAGCACCGGGGAGCTGTTTTTT. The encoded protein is CASGSSGSTGELFF.

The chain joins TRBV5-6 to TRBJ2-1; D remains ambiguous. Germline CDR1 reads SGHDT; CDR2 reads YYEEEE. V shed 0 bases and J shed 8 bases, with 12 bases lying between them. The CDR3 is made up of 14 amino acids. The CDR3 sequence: CASSLGRPRDEQFF. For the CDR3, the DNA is TGTGCCAGCAGCTTGGGTCGCCCTCGAGATGAGCAGTTCTTC.

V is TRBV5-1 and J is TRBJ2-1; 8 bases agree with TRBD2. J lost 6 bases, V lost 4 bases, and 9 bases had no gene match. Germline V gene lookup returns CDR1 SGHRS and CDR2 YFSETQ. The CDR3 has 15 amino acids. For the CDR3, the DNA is TGCGCCAGCAGCACCGATCCCGCGGGGGGCAATGAGCAGTTCTTC. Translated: CASSTDPAGGNEQFF.

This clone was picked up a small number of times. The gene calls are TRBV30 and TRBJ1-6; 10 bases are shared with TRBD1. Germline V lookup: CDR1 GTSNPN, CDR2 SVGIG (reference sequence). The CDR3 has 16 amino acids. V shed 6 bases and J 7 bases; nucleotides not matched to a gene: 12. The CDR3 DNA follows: TGTGCCTGCACCTGGACAGGGGGTTTAGCAAATTCACCCCTCCACTTT. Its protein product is CACTWTGGLANSPLHF.